The clone carrying this TCR beta chain was seen many times. This entry is derived from a study of low-dose radiotherapy and immunotherapy resistance in tumors. Study-level information: Every six weeks patients received intravenous ipilimumab 1 mg/kg, and every two weeks they received intravenous nivolumab 240 mg. Daily, from cycle 1 day 1 and for four cycles, patients took oral aspirin 300 mg.

This sample's time point: before trial treatment. Donors were given nivolumab, ipilimumab, aspirin, low-dose cyclophosphamide and low-dose radiotherapy. V lost 4 bases, J lost 4 bases, and 9 bases stayed unmatched. The CDR3 sequence is 15 residues long. Germline CDR1 reads SGHRS; CDR2 reads YFSETQ. TCRs were put through 15 to 25 PCR cycles of amplification with Phusion. A constant-region primer and the V-primer adapter served as the primer pair. Following isolation, mRNA was amplified via in vitro transcription. TCRdb analysed the reads with MiXCR anew, one entry per CDR3 protein. The profile shows tens of thousands of distinct CDR3 sequences, about 12% of them singletons.

The sample in question was PBMCs, obtained before treatment. The receptor comes from a female donor with ovarian cancer. This rearrangement joins TRBV5-1 to TRBJ1-1; TRBD1 aligns across 8 bases. The CDR3 reads CASSDPTGVGTEAFF. The CDR3 bases are TGCGCCAGCAGCGACCCGACAGGGGTAGGCACTGAAGCTTTCTTT.